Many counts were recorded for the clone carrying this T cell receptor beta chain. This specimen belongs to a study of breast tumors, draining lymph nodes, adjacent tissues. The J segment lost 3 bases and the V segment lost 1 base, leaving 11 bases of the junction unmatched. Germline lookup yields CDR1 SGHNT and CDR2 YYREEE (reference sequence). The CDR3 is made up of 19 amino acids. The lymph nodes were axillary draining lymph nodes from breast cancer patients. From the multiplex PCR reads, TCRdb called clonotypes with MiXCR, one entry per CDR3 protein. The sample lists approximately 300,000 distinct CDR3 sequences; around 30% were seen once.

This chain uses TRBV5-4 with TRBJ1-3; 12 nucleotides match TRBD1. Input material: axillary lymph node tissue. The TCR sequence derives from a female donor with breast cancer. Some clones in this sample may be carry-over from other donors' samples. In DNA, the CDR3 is TGTGCCAGCAGCTTGTTTAGTTCGGGACAGGGGGCTTATGGAAACACCATATATTTT. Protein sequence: CASSLFSSGQGAYGNTIYF.